The subject of this entry is one T cell receptor (beta chain). This clone was seen more than once but under ten times. Its antigen has not been determined. Per-base quality was not reported, and no clone a single base away is much larger than it. The immunoSEQ Assay, a bias-controlled multiplex PCR, was used to amplify TCRbeta CDR3 regions from genomic DNA. Concerning the study's data processing: Nucleated cell counts per sample were estimated from amplification of reference gene primers within the assay. Sequence reads were collapsed and filtered to measure the absolute abundance of every unique TCRbeta CDR3 rearrangement. For each sample, productive Simpson clonality was calculated by taking the square root of Simpson's diversity index across productive rearrangements. Entries here come from immuneACCESS through TCRdb and include only in-frame sequences with V and J called. Some clones fail to appear in such tables; in the studies checked, an unresolved V gene covers under half of the shortfall, and the cause of the remainder is unknown. The V and J calls and clone size are taken from that table; D and trimming were inferred from the DNA. The sample has around 150,000 clones on record, 80% to 90% of them singletons. The ten largest make up roughly 10% of the sample.

Each collaborating institution followed its own protocols to collect whole blood in K2EDTA tubes. For TCRbeta analysis, collaborators shipped samples as frozen whole blood, isolated PBMCs, or DNA extracted from either of those sample types. This sample is part of a study of blood T cell repertoires in COVID-19 (dated by TCRdb to 2020 to 2022). As for the study more broadly: Samples from collaborators originated in the United States, Italy and Spain and spanned both the acute and convalescent phases of COVID-19. The repertoires were released in a freely available public database intended as a resource for research on the immune response to SARS-CoV-2. Where HLA class I and class II types were available, the types were taken from metadata supplied by the sample provider, not from assay-based typing. Deeply sampled blood TCRbeta repertoires from subjects exposed to, actively infected with, or recovered from COVID-19 were included in the dataset. Sample metadata almost always included a de-identified subject ID, COVID-19 status, age in years and sex. Samples were obtained from the ongoing ImmuneRACE study (first 160 participants) and from over 1,000 subjects provided by 6 global collaborators. The prospective study material was composed of cDNA or gDNA derived from T cells, B-cell-depleted T cells, or PBMCs. Points the paper makes about the study in general: Clinical and demographic metadata were provided uncurated, with the amount varying by source and participant.

The TCR comes from a man aged 55 to 69 with active or convalescent COVID-19. Specimen: peripheral blood.

CDR3 sequence: CASSRWGGMGRPYEQYF. The DNA sequence reads TGTGCCAGTAGTCGGTGGGGGGGCATGGGACGGCCCTACGAGCAGTACTTC. The receptor chain draws on TRBV19 and TRBJ2-7; the best D guess is TRBD2, with 7 bases matching. V was cut back by 5 bases and J by 2 bases, leaving a gap of 22 bases between them. The germline V gene encodes CDR1 LNHDA and CDR2 SQIVND (reference sequence). The CDR3 runs 17 residues from the cysteine to the phenylalanine. Here the CDR3 DNA is all that survives: 51 bases in frame from base 1.